This is a list of T cell receptor beta chains from one sample in a study of T cell responses to AZD1222 COVID-19 vaccine. TCRdb's table, derived via immunoSEQ multiplex PCR, lists solely in-frame clones and lacks some. The data show 95,000 to 120,000 clones, 70% to 90% seen once. Sequencing was performed on peripheral blood, taken on day 0 of AZD1222 vaccination. These receptors all come from an adult in good health. The CDR3 runs from the conserved cysteine through the conserved F or W. A D gene is named only where the DNA matches it firmly. Clone size is stated in some rows and not others, as once, few, many or a class when expanded.

>TRBD1|TRBV7-2|once|TRBJ1-2
TGTGCCAGCAGCAGCAAACCAGGGGGCTGGGACTATGGCTACACCTTC
CASSSKPGGWDYGYTF
>TRBD1|TRBV10-3|-|TRBJ2-1
TGTGCCATCACTGTGGGACAGGGGGGTCGGAATGAGCAGTTCTTC
CAITVGQGGRNEQFF
>TRBD1|TRBV2|few|TRBJ2-3
TGTGCCAGCAGGACAGGGGGCCCCAGCACAGATACGCAGTATTTT
CASRTGGPSTDTQYF
>TRBD2|TRBV7-3|-|TRBJ2-5
TGTGCCAGCAGAGCGACTAGCGGTTACGGGGAGACCCAGTACTTC
CASRATSGYGETQYF
>-|TRBV28|-|TRBJ1-3
TGTGCCAGCAGATTGGGCAGGGACAACACCATATATTTT
CASRLGRDNTIYF
>TRBD1|TRBV5-4|-|TRBJ1-1
TGTGCCAGCAGCTGGGACAGTACTTCAGGAGCTTTCTTT
CASSWDSTSGAFF
>-|TRBV7-8|-|TRBJ1-4
TGTGCCAGCACCGCCGCGGGGAATGAAAAACTGTTTTTT
CASTAAGNEKLFF
>-|TRBV9|-|TRBJ1-2
TGTGCCAGCAGCGCCGCCCAGGGAATCCACTATGGCTACACCTTC
CASSAAQGIHYGYTF
>-|TRBV18|once|TRBJ2-7
TGTGCCAGCTCCCCGACGGACCCCTACGAGCAGTACTTC
CASSPTDPYEQYF
>-|TRBV29-1|once|TRBJ1-4
TGCAGCGTTGAAGTCGAGGAGGGAGTAGGAGAAAAACTGTTTTTT
CSVEVEEGVGEKLFF
>-|TRBV6-6|-|TRBJ1-3
TGTGCCAGCAGTTCGTCTAGGGGGGGCACCATATATTTT
CASSSSRGGTIYF
>TRBD1|TRBV29-1|-|TRBJ1-4
TGCAGCGTAACTATGGACAGGGGGAATGAAAAACTGTTTTTT
CSVTMDRGNEKLFF
>-|TRBV5-1|once|TRBJ1-5
TGCGCCAGCAGCTTAGGGTACAATCAGCCCCAGCATTTT
CASSLGYNQPQHF
>-|TRBV7-2|-|TRBJ2-4
TGTGCCAGCAGCCGCGGGGGCCCGCGAGCCAAAAACATTCAGTACTTC
CASSRGGPRAKNIQYF
>TRBD1|TRBV7-2|medium-sized|TRBJ1-6
TGTGCCAGCAGCTTAGGTGGGACAGGGCCCTTTAATTCACCCCTCCACTTT
CASSLGGTGPFNSPLHF
>-|TRBV6-5|-|TRBJ1-1
TGTGCCAGCAGCCCGAACAGTGGGGGGGGGACTGAAGCTTTCTTT
CASSPNSGGGTEAFF
>TRBD1|TRBV9|-|TRBJ1-1
TGTGCCAGCAGTCAGACAGGGGGCAAGAACACTGAAGCTTTCTTT
CASSQTGGKNTEAFF
>-|TRBV12-2|-|TRBJ2-2
TGTGCAAGTCCAAGACGTCGTGGCACCGGGGAGCTGTTTTTT
CASPRRRGTGELFF
>TRBD1|TRBV28|-|TRBJ2-5
TGTGCCAGCAGTTTGACAGGGGGAGAGACCCAGTACTTC
CASSLTGGETQYF
>TRBD1|TRBV9|-|TRBJ2-7
TGTGCCAGCAGCCTGAATCCCGGGACAGGGGTAGGCGAGCAGTACTTC
CASSLNPGTGVGEQYF
>TRBD1|TRBV29-1|-|TRBJ1-1
TGCAGCGCAAGGGGGCTGTCGAACACTGAAGCTTTCTTT
CSARGLSNTEAFF
>TRBD1|TRBV9|-|TRBJ2-7
TGTGCCAGCAGCGTAAGGGGGACAGGGGGAACCTACGAGCAGTACTTC
CASSVRGTGGTYEQYF
>-|TRBV7-2|once|TRBJ2-3
TGTGCCAGCAGCCCTAGCACAGATACGCAGTATTTT
CASSPSTDTQYF
>-|TRBV7-8|-|TRBJ2-3
TGTGCCAGCAGCTTAGGGGATCGCACAGATACGCAGTATTTT
CASSLGDRTDTQYF
>TRBD2|TRBV30|-|TRBJ2-7
TGTGCCGGGAGGGGCTCCTACGAGCAGTACTTC
CAGRGSYEQYF
>TRBD1|TRBV7-2|-|TRBJ2-1
TGTGCCAGCAGCAAACGACAGGGGAATGAGCAGTTCTTC
CASSKRQGNEQFF
>TRBD1|TRBV28|-|TRBJ1-2
TGTGCCAGCAGTTCCTGGACAGGGGATGGCTACACCTTC
CASSSWTGDGYTF
>-|TRBV4-3|-|TRBJ1-4
TGCGCCAGCAGCCAAGCGAGTTTTGTGGAAAAACTGTTTTTT
CASSQASFVEKLFF
>TRBD1|TRBV23-1|-|TRBJ1-6
TGCGCCAGCAGTCACAACCGGGACAGGGGGCTGGGGTATTCACCCCTCCACTTT
CASSHNRDRGLGYSPLHF
>TRBD1|TRBV30|-|TRBJ2-3
TGTGCCTGGAGCCTCCAACAGGGGGTCTTCACAGATACGCAGTATTTT
CAWSLQQGVFTDTQYF
>-|TRBV19|-|TRBJ1-5
TGTGCCAGTGCCCGGGGAGCCTTCTTCGATAGCAATCAGCCCCAGCATTTT
CASARGAFFDSNQPQHF
>TRBD2|TRBV9|-|TRBJ2-2
TGTGCCAGCAGCGTAGGGCTAGCGGGGATACCGAACACCGGGGAGCTGTTTTTT
CASSVGLAGIPNTGELFF
>-|TRBV3-1/TRBV3-2|-|TRBJ1-1
TGTGCCAGCAGCCATCCAAGGTGGCCTGAAGCTTTCTTT
CASSHPRWPEAFF